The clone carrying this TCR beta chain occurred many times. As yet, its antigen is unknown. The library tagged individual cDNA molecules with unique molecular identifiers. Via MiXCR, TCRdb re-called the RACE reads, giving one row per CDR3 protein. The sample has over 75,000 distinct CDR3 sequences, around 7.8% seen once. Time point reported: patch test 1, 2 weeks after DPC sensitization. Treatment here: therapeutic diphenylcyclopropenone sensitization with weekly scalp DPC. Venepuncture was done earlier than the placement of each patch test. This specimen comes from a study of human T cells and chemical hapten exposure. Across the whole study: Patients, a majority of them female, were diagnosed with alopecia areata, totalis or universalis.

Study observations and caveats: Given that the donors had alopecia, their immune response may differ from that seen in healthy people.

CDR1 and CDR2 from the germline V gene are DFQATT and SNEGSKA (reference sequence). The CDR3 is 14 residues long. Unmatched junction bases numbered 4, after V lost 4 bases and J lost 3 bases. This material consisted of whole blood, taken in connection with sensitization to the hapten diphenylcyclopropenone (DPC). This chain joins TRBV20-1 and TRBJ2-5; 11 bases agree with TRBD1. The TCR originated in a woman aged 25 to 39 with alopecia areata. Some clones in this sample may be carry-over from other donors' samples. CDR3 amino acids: CSATDRGHEETQYF. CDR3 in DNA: TGCAGTGCTACGGACAGGGGGCATGAAGAGACCCAGTACTTC.